This is a list of T cell receptor beta chains from one sample in a study of beta chain features in type 1 diabetes. Assay used: immunoSEQ multiplex PCR; TCRdb lists only in-frame clones, some missing. Of about 470,000 clones listed, 30% are singletons. Material: naive CD4+ T cells from blood. These receptor sequences come from a young man in good health. Both conserved end residues are part of each CDR3. Fields, in order: CDR3 protein, V gene, J gene.

CASSHGLEGNEQFF,TRBV18,TRBJ2-1
CASTGPSGPFSYNEQFF,TRBV23-1,TRBJ2-1
CAWSRTENYEQYF,TRBV30,TRBJ2-7
CAGTRTDTQYF,TRBV30,TRBJ2-3
CASSFWGGDTQYF,TRBV6-5,TRBJ2-3
CASSSTEAYEQYF,TRBV25-1,TRBJ2-7
CSVGTDYEQYF,TRBV29-1,TRBJ2-7
CASSQAQGMNTEAFF,TRBV4-1,TRBJ1-1
CASSGHSMNTEAFF,TRBV9,TRBJ1-1
CAISESASGITYEQYF,TRBV10-3,TRBJ2-7
CASSAGTGDIGETQYF,TRBV25-1,TRBJ2-5
CASSYSGWETQYF,TRBV6-6,TRBJ2-5
CASSLGLATPSTQYF,TRBV5-1,TRBJ2-5
CASRGTSGSTDTQYF,TRBV2,TRBJ2-3
CAWQANSYNEQFF,TRBV30,TRBJ2-1
CASSQAQGAETQYF,TRBV4-1,TRBJ2-5
CAWSRTSGADTQYF,TRBV30,TRBJ2-3
CASSLSGTTYNEQFF,TRBV7-2,TRBJ2-1
CASSLGLAGHYEQYF,TRBV7-9,TRBJ2-7
CASSLGWGHQPQHF,TRBV7-9,TRBJ1-5
CSVDRGVAFEQFF,TRBV29-1,TRBJ2-1
CASSLDGRLDTQYF,TRBV7-9,TRBJ2-3
CATSERMNTEAFF,TRBV15,TRBJ1-1
CASSLVPGMSYEQYF,TRBV5-1,TRBJ2-7
CSVDMGSDTQYF,TRBV29-1,TRBJ2-3
CASSQETRNQPQHF,TRBV4-3,TRBJ1-5
CASSQDGTPNEQFF,TRBV19,TRBJ2-1
CASSWAGVTDTQYF,TRBV7-6,TRBJ2-3
CASRRTGLGTDTQYF,TRBV6-5,TRBJ2-3
CASTTSGRSYEQYF,TRBV5-1,TRBJ2-7
CASSLGQDPTF,TRBV7-2,TRBJ1-2
CAWSVSGQGVRAFF,TRBV30,TRBJ1-1
CASTGTSFYNEQFF,TRBV6-1,TRBJ2-1
CASSQELGSYNEQFF,TRBV4-3,TRBJ2-1
CASSAGLAGADTQYF,TRBV5-4,TRBJ2-3
CASSRSGHNTNTGELFF,TRBV4-1,TRBJ2-2
CASSFAEEAYEQYF,TRBV27,TRBJ2-7
CASSFRGSSYEQYF,TRBV2,TRBJ2-7
CASSIRTGVPETQYF,TRBV19,TRBJ2-5
CASSMAEYSNQPQHF,TRBV6-1,TRBJ1-5
CATSAPGKVSYEQYF,TRBV15,TRBJ2-7
CASSVTDTQYF,TRBV7-9,TRBJ2-3
CASSRDSRGDTQYF,TRBV6-1,TRBJ2-3
CASSGWGTGVKETQYF,TRBV28,TRBJ2-5
CSVIRVGTEAFF,TRBV29-1,TRBJ1-1
CAWIRSRINYGYTF,TRBV30,TRBJ1-2
CASSATGEEQYF,TRBV2,TRBJ2-7
CSVPGVAYEQYF,TRBV29-1,TRBJ2-7
CASSFESPLDTQYF,TRBV5-1,TRBJ2-3
CASSLGQSSYNEQFF,TRBV5-1,TRBJ2-1
CASSVGPLSGGEAQYF,TRBV9,TRBJ2-5
CASSRATDSSGANVLTF,TRBV14,TRBJ2-6
CASRRGSNTEAFF,TRBV6-5,TRBJ1-1
CSVEGVSPNTGELFF,TRBV29-1,TRBJ2-2